These 22 T cell receptor beta chains were all obtained from the same sample, sequenced in a study of T cells after yellow fever vaccination. In TCRdb, the 5' RACE reads were re-called with MiXCR into one record per CDR3 protein. The sample has about 580,000 distinct CDR3 sequences, 17% seen once. The specimen comprised PBMCs, sampled around 5 days after the first yellow fever vaccination. The receptors stem from a young man who received the YFV17D yellow fever vaccine.

This clonotype was observed a handful of times. The rearrangement uses TRBV4-3 and TRBJ1-2; no reliable D call. V lost 0 bases and J 1 base, leaving 12 bases between the germline ends. The CDR3 runs 16 residues. Germline V gene data show CDR1 as LGHNA and CDR2 as YSLEER. The CDR3 coding sequence is TGCGCCAGCAGCCAAGAATTTGGCCAGTATAACTATGGCTACACCTTC. It encodes CASSQEFGQYNYGYTF.

J is TRBJ2-1 and V is TRBV7-2; no reliable D call. Trimming stripped 6 bases from V and 9 bases from J, with 12 bases between. This CDR3 contains 12 residues. Germline V CDR1 and CDR2: SGHTA, FQGNSA. CDR3 coding DNA: TGTGCCAGCAGTCACCCCGGGCGTGAGCAGTTCTTC. It translates to CASSHPGREQFF. The entire variable domain, with the rest obtained from reference TRBV7-2 and TRBJ2-1, is as follows: GAGVSQSPSNKVTEKGKDVELRCDPISGHTALYWYRQSLGQGLEFLIYFQGNSAPDKSGLPSDRFSAERTGGSVSTLTIQRTQQEDSAVYLCASSHPGREQFFGPGTRLTVL.

The rearrangement uses TRBV7-9 and TRBJ1-4; D may be TRBD1 (5 bases). The CDR3 has 14 amino acids. Germline-derived CDR1 and CDR2 are SEHNR and FQNEAQ (reference sequence). V was shortened by 4 bases and J by 8 bases, with 14 bases between the two germline ends. CDR3 loop: CASSYGGGAEKLFF. The CDR3 region has the DNA TGTGCCAGCAGCTACGGTGGAGGGGCGGAAAAACTGTTTTTT.

The gene calls are TRBV6-1 and TRBJ2-2, with D possibly TRBD2 on 6 matching bases. CDR3 length: 16 amino acids. V dropped 7 bases and J dropped 1 base, with 16 bases sitting between them. CDR1 is MNHNS and CDR2 is SASEGT in the germline V gene. CDR3 sequence reads: CASTDGTRQNTGELFF. CDR3 bases: TGTGCCAGCACCGACGGGACTCGCCAGAACACCGGGGAGCTGTTTTTT.

The V call is TRBV7-6, the J call TRBJ2-7; a possible D gene is TRBD1 (5 bases). Trimming left V 1 base short and J 2 bases short, with 12 bases between. The CDR3 is made up of 15 amino acids. The germline gives CDR1 SGHVS, CDR2 FNYEAQ. CDR3 protein: CASSLGVDSPYEQYF. The CDR3 coding sequence is TGTGCCAGCAGCTTAGGGGTCGACAGCCCCTACGAGCAGTACTTC.

This clonotype was counted only a few times. This rearrangement joins TRBV20-1 to TRBJ2-1; TRBD2 might be the D (6 bases). Germline values: CDR1 DFQATT, CDR2 SNEGSKA (reference sequence). V lost 6 bases, J lost 6 bases, and 15 bases lay in between. This CDR3 region has 13 residues. CDR3 residues: CSASPGTFNEQFF. CDR3 DNA sequence: TGCAGTGCGTCTCCCGGGACTTTCAATGAGCAGTTCTTC.

J is TRBJ2-2 and V is TRBV12-3 or TRBV12-4; 7 bases map to TRBD2. J lost 4 bases, V lost 6 bases, and 20 bases had no gene match. The CDR3 length is 19 residues. CDR3 protein: CASRTRSGTGAKATGELFF. The CDR3 coding sequence is TGTGCCAGCAGGACACGAAGCGGGACGGGCGCAAAGGCCACCGGGGAGCTGTTTTTT.

Note on this clonotype: A much larger clone differs from this one at a single base, so this may be a read error. V is TRBV29-1 and J is TRBJ2-2; D is undetermined. Germline values: CDR1 SQVTM, CDR2 ANQGSEA. Trimming stripped 3 bases from V and 2 bases from J, with 7 bases between. The length of the CDR3 is 13 residues. CDR3 nucleotide sequence: TGCAGCGTTGAGGTGGGAAACACCGGGGAGCTGTTTTTT. This encodes CSVEVGNTGELFF.

The rearrangement links TRBV4-1 to TRBJ1-1; 9 bases are a match to TRBD1. The V gene end was trimmed by 0 bases and the J gene end by 0 bases; junction bases not matched to a gene: 14. This CDR3 spans 20 amino acids. Germline V gives CDR1 MGHRA, CDR2 YSYEKL. CDR3 bases: TGCGCCAGCAGCCAAGAAGAAGGACAGGGGTTTTTTGGAATGAACACTGAAGCTTTCTTT. Its translation is CASSQEEGQGFFGMNTEAFF.

This clonotype showed up just a few times. V usage is TRBV6-1 and J usage is TRBJ2-7; D might be TRBD1 or TRBD2, each matching 5 bases. The germline CDR1 and CDR2 sequences are MNHNS and SASEGT. The V end was cut by 7 bases, the J end by 3 bases, with 22 bases between. The CDR3 has 16 residues. CDR3 nucleotide sequence: TGTGCCAGCACCCAATCCATCGGGACCGTTGTCTACGAGCAGTACTTC. Translating it yields CASTQSIGTVVYEQYF.

The V and J genes are TRBV24-1 and TRBJ1-2; D is ambiguous. V dropped 3 bases and J dropped 4 bases, with 8 bases sitting between them. The CDR3 contains 13 residues. The germline gives CDR1 KGHDR, CDR2 SFDVKD. DNA for the CDR3: TGTGCCACCAGTGATAACCGGGCCTATGGCTACACCTTC. Translated, it gives CATSDNRAYGYTF.

V is TRBV24-1 and J is TRBJ2-1, with D tentatively TRBD2 (6 bases). Per germline, CDR1 KGHDR and CDR2 SFDVKD. The CDR3 has 12 residues. With 6 bases removed from V and 9 bases from J, the gap between germline ends came to 11 bases. CDR3: CATSRGLGEQFF. The CDR3 DNA sequence: TGTGCCACCAGTCGGGGGTTAGGTGAGCAGTTCTTC.

This clonotype has more than one count but fewer than ten. This chain links TRBV5-1 with TRBJ2-1; TRBD1 aligns across 10 bases. Germline V lookup: CDR1 SGHRS, CDR2 YFSETQ. This CDR3 has 16 amino acids. V lost 5 bases and J lost 8; bases outside the gene matches: 13. CDR3 region: CASRHSFGQGGDEQFF. CDR3 nucleotides: TGCGCCAGCAGACACAGCTTCGGACAGGGGGGCGATGAGCAGTTCTTC.

This clonotype was found a few times. The chain links TRBV30 to TRBJ2-7; D is uncertain. Germline V gene lookup returns CDR1 GTSNPN and CDR2 SVGIG (reference sequence). V was shortened by 0 bases and J by 4 bases, with 7 bases between the two germline ends. CDR3 length: 12 amino acids. The CDR3 sequence: CAWSVLTYEQYF. CDR3 nucleotides: TGTGCCTGGAGTGTACTGACTTACGAGCAGTACTTC.

This clonotype was counted only a few times. This sequence joins TRBV4-1 and TRBJ1-1, with D maybe TRBD1 (6 bases). The ends were cut back, 0 bases at V and 6 bases at J, with 23 bases in the middle. Germline CDR1 and CDR2: MGHRA and YSYEKL. This CDR3 has 18 residues. CDR3 amino acids: CASSQDLGTQHRGAEAFF. As DNA, the CDR3 is TGCGCCAGCAGCCAAGATTTGGGGACACAGCATAGGGGGGCTGAAGCTTTCTTT.

This clonotype appeared many times. The chain is built from TRBV3-1 and TRBJ2-1; 10 nucleotides line up with TRBD1. Looked up from germline, CDR1 is LGHDT and CDR2 is YNNKEL (reference sequence). Trimming at V came to 6 bases and at J to 4 bases, leaving 9 bases not matched to a gene. The CDR3 sequence is 16 residues long. The CDR3 coding sequence is TGTGCCAGCAGTCCACAACCGGGACAGGGGTACAATGAGCAGTTCTTC. Its protein is CASSPQPGQGYNEQFF.

This clonotype was counted at least ten times. This chain links TRBV15 with TRBJ1-2, with 8 bases identical to TRBD1. Germline V CDR1 and CDR2: LNHNV, YYDKDF (reference sequence). V gave up 3 bases and J gave up 6 bases; unmatched junction bases: 6. The CDR3 spans 14 residues. The CDR3: CATSSRRGPNGYTF. CDR3 bases: TGTGCCACCAGCAGCCGCAGGGGGCCGAATGGCTACACCTTC.

V usage is TRBV28 and J usage is TRBJ1-5; TRBD1 might be the D (6 bases). Looked up from germline, CDR1 is MDHEN and CDR2 is SYDVKM. CDR3 size: 18 residues. V lost 1 base, J lost 3 bases, and 19 bases lay in between. The CDR3, as DNA: TGTGCCAGCAGTTTATATCCCCGGACAGCATCTTTCAATCAGCCCCAGCATTTT. Translating gives CASSLYPRTASFNQPQHF.

V usage is TRBV4-2 and J usage is TRBJ2-1; possibly TRBD2 for D (8 bases). The V gene lost 7 bases and the J gene lost 6 bases, with 22 bases spanning the gap. The CDR3 covers 16 residues. From germline, CDR1 is LGHNA and CDR2 YNFKEQ. The CDR3 DNA is TGTGCCAGCAACGAACAGGGGACTAGTCGGACCAATGAGCAGTTCTTC. This gives the protein CASNEQGTSRTNEQFF.

The rearrangement joins TRBV4-1 to TRBJ1-5; 9 bases are shared with TRBD1. This CDR3 has 15 residues. The V and J ends lost 2 bases and 7 bases, in that order; junction bases with no gene match: 6. Germline V gene sequence: CDR1 MGHRA, CDR2 YSYEKL. Here the CDR3 reads CASSQRTGAGQPQHF. The CDR3 nucleotides read TGCGCCAGCAGCCAACGGACAGGGGCGGGCCAGCCCCAGCATTTT.

The chain has TRBV4-2 and TRBJ1-5; 9 bases are a match to TRBD1. Germline trimming cut 0 bases from V and 1 base from J; bases unmatched to any gene: 4. The CDR3 has 17 residues. Per germline, CDR1 LGHNA and CDR2 YNFKEQ. The CDR3 is CASSQERTGVSNQPQHF. The CDR3 DNA is TGTGCCAGCAGCCAAGAGCGGACAGGGGTAAGCAATCAGCCCCAGCATTTT.

The chain joins TRBV5-1 to TRBJ2-7; the match to TRBD2 covers 9 bases. Per the germline V gene, CDR1 is SGHRS and CDR2 is YFSETQ. This CDR3 is built from 16 residues. The ends lost 0 bases at V and 6 bases at J; junction bases unmatched: 10. The CDR3 is CASSLGGGGALGEQYF. CDR3 bases: TGCGCCAGCAGCTTGGGCGGCGGGGGGGCCTTAGGCGAGCAGTACTTC.